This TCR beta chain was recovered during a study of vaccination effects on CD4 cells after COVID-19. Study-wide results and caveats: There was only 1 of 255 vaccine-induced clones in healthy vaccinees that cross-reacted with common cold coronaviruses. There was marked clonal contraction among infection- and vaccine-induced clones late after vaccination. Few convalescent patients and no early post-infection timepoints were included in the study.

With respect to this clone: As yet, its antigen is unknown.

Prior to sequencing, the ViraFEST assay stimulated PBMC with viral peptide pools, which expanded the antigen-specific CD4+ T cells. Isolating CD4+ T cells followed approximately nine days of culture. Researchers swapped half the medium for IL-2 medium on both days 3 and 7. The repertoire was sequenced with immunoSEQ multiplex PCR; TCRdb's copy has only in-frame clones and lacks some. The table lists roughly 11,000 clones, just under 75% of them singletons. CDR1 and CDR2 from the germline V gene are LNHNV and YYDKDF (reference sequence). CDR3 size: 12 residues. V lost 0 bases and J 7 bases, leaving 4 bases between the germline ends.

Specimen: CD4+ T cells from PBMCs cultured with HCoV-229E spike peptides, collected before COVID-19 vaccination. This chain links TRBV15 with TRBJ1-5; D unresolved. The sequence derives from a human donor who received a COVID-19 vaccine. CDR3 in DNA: TGTGCCACCAGCAGAGATCAACAGCCCCAGCATTTT. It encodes CATSRDQQPQHF.